These 30 T cell receptor beta chains were sequenced from one sample in a study of Graves' ophthalmopathy and Graves' hyperthyroidism. Amplified TCR beta CDR3 regions were obtained using RNA transcripts as template. After a first-round RT-PCR with HTBI primers, a second-round multiplex PCR was run. TCRdb fed the multiplex PCR reads into MiXCR, producing one record per CDR3 protein. The data contain 200,000 to 250,000 distinct CDR3 sequences, roughly 21% of them singletons. Sample: peripheral blood. The receptors were sampled from a woman between 50 and 59 years old with Graves' ophthalmopathy.

This clonotype was recorded at least ten times. The chain links TRBV11-2 to TRBJ1-1, with a tentative D call TRBD1 (6 bases). CDR1 is SGHAT, CDR2 FQNNGV, per germline. V shed 4 bases and J shed 0 bases, with 21 bases lying between them. This CDR3 is 18 amino acids long. The CDR3 protein is CASSWGGSDSRLNTEAFF. The CDR3 DNA reads TGTGCCAGCAGCTGGGGGGGATCGGACAGCCGCCTGAACACTGAAGCTTTCTTT.

The sample holds many counts of this clonotype. The chain recombines TRBV27 with TRBJ1-2, with D tentatively TRBD1 (5 bases). The germline V gene has CDR1 MNHEY and CDR2 SMNVEV (reference sequence). The CDR3 has 14 amino acids. Trimming took off 5 bases at V and 7 bases at J, with 17 bases between the two ends. CDR3: CASSLGAMTGGYTF. DNA for the CDR3: TGTGCCAGCAGTCTCGGGGCCATGACGGGTGGCTACACCTTC.

This clonotype was detected ten times or more. The V call is TRBV27, the J call TRBJ1-2; D is undetermined. Germline V gene data show CDR1 as MNHEY and CDR2 as SMNVEV (reference sequence). V was trimmed by 10 bases and J by 4 bases, leaving 7 bases between them. The CDR3 length is 10 residues. The CDR3 DNA sequence: TGTGCCACCCAAGCCTATGGCTACACCTTC. It translates to CATQAYGYTF.

There are a few counts of this clonotype. V usage is TRBV12-3 or TRBV12-4 and J usage is TRBJ1-5; 11 nucleotides agree with TRBD1. The CDR3 covers 15 residues. The V gene end was trimmed by 4 bases and the J gene end by 5 bases; junction bases not matched to a gene: 4. Written as DNA, the CDR3 is TGTGCCAGCAGTTACGGGACAGGGGGTTATCAGCCCCAGCATTTT. Translated: CASSYGTGGYQPQHF.

The J gene is TRBJ2-7, the V gene TRBV10-3; D is possibly TRBD1 or TRBD2 (5 bases each). This CDR3 has 13 residues. Trimming left V 8 bases short and J 5 bases short, with 16 bases between. Germline V gene lookup returns CDR1 ENHRY and CDR2 SYGVKD. Written as DNA, the CDR3 is TGTGCCATCTCGCCCGGGGCAAGCAACGAGCAGTACTTC. Protein sequence: CAISPGASNEQYF.

The rearrangement links TRBV2 to TRBJ2-2; TRBD1 or TRBD2 may be the D gene (6 bases each). Germline-derived CDR1 and CDR2 are SNHLY and FYNNEI. The CDR3 sequence is 15 residues long. V shed 1 base and J shed 5 bases, with 11 bases lying between them. Here the CDR3 DNA reads TGTGCCAGCAGTGAAGTTCCGGGGGCTACCGGGGAGCTGTTTTTT. Translated, it gives CASSEVPGATGELFF. Supplemented by reference TRBV2 and TRBJ2-2, the full variable domain reads EPEVTQTPSHQVTQMGQEVILRCVPISNHLYFYWYRQILGQKVEFLVSFYNNEISEKSEIFDDQFSVERPDGSNFTLKIRSTKLEDSAMYFCASSEVPGATGELFFGEGSRLTVL.

This clonotype was counted at least ten times. The genes are TRBV7-2 and TRBJ2-5; no reliable D call. The V gene lost 5 bases and the J gene lost 5 bases, with 18 bases spanning the gap. CDR3 length: 15 amino acids. Germline CDR1 and CDR2: SGHTA and FQGNSA. CDR3 bases: TGTGCCAGCAGCCCAGATGGGATTAGCTGGGAGACCCAGTACTTC. It translates to CASSPDGISWETQYF.

This clonotype was observed a few times. Without the conserved terminal phenylalanine or tryptophan, this CDR3 likely stems from a read error. The chain couples TRBV27 to TRBJ2-5; perhaps TRBD2 as D (5 bases). CDR1 MNHEY and CDR2 SMNVEV come from the germline V gene (reference sequence). V lost 3 bases to trimming and J lost 1 base, with 6 bases between them. CDR3 length equals 13 residues. The CDR3 region has the DNA TGTGCCAGCAGTTTCAGCGGCCAAGAGACCCAGTACCTC. Protein sequence: CASSFSGQETQYL.

A few counts support this clonotype. The genes are TRBV13 and TRBJ2-6; 12 nucleotides line up with TRBD1. From germline, CDR1 is PRHDT and CDR2 FYEKMQ (reference sequence). CDR3 length equals 17 residues. Trimming at V came to 3 bases and at J to 5 bases, leaving 5 bases not matched to a gene. Here the CDR3 reads CASSFRDRGLWANVLTF. The CDR3 DNA reads as TGTGCCAGCAGCTTCCGGGACAGGGGGCTCTGGGCCAACGTCCTGACTTTC.

In its sample, this clonotype was seen many times. In DNA, the CDR3 is TGTGCCAGCAGTTATAACCCGAAGCTCCTCCAAGAGACCCAGTACTTC. Protein: CASSYNPKLLQETQYF. The J gene is TRBJ2-5, the V gene TRBV6-2 or TRBV6-3; D is undetermined. In germline, CDR1 is MNHEY, CDR2 SVGEGT. The CDR3 totals 16 residues. V lost 3 bases to trimming and J lost 1 base, with 15 bases between them.

This clonotype was detected only a few times. The junction departs from germline at one end; a sequencing error may be responsible. V and J are TRBV28 and TRBJ2-7; D is unresolved. The CDR3 length is 13 residues. CDR1 and CDR2 from the germline V gene are MDHEN and SYDVKM. CDR3 amino acids: CASNLGLAYEQYF. The CDR3 region has the DNA TGTGCCAGCAATTTAGGGCTAGCCTACGAGCAGTACTTC.

In its sample, this clonotype was seen a few times. This may be a read error: a much more frequent sequence differs by one nucleotide. The gene calls are TRBV28 and TRBJ2-2, with D maybe TRBD1 (7 bases). The germline V gene has CDR1 MDHEN and CDR2 SYDVKM. Trimming cost V 10 bases and J 7 bases, with 10 bases left between them. The CDR3 length is 11 residues. CDR3: CAIRGVGELFF. The CDR3 coding sequence is TGTGCCATCAGGGGGGTCGGGGAGCTGTTTTTT.

This clonotype has a count of ten or more. The chain couples TRBV29-1 to TRBJ1-5, with a weak D call TRBD1 (5 bases). The germline V gene encodes CDR1 SQVTM and CDR2 ANQGSEA. This CDR3 contains 15 residues. V lost 4 bases and J lost 1, with 14 bases in between. The CDR3: CSVVPEGTSNQPQHF. The CDR3 DNA reads as TGCAGCGTTGTCCCGGAGGGGACGAGCAATCAGCCCCAGCATTTT.

This clonotype was seen many times. The V gene is TRBV28, the J gene TRBJ1-6; D is possibly TRBD1 (5 bases). This CDR3 has 15 residues. Between the trimmed V and J ends, which lost 7 bases and 1 base, there was a span of 11 bases. Germline V gene lookup returns CDR1 MDHEN and CDR2 SYDVKM. The CDR3 DNA reads as TGTGCCAGCATCACTAGGGGTTCCTATAATTCACCCCTCCACTTT. Translation gives CASITRGSYNSPLHF. Full variable domain (rest looked up from reference TRBV28 and TRBJ1-6): DVKVTQSSRYLVKRTGEKVFLECVQDMDHENMFWYRQDPGLGLRLIYFSYDVKMKEKGDIPEGYSVSREKKERFSLILESASTNQTSMYLCASITRGSYNSPLHFGNGTRLTVT.

The rearrangement joins TRBV6-5 to TRBJ2-5; tentatively, D is TRBD1 or TRBD2 (6 bases each). Trimming cost V 4 bases and J 1 base, with 13 bases left between them. Germline lookup yields CDR1 MNHEY and CDR2 SVGAGI. The CDR3 runs 15 residues. CDR3 region: CASSSPRGAQETQYF. Written as DNA, the CDR3 is TGTGCCAGCAGTTCCCCTAGGGGGGCCCAAGAGACCCAGTACTTC.

In regard to this clonotype: It may be a read error: a sequence one base away is much more abundant. This rearrangement joins TRBV29-1 to TRBJ2-2, with 9 nucleotides matching TRBD1. The CDR3 spans 15 residues. With V trimmed by 5 bases and J by 7 bases, 11 bases remained unmatched. Germline-derived CDR1 and CDR2 are SQVTM and ANQGSEA. Here the CDR3 DNA reads TGCAGCGTTCGCCTAACAGGGGGCTGGATCGGGGAGCTGTTTTTT. The encoded protein is CSVRLTGGWIGELFF.

J is TRBJ1-1 and V is TRBV5-1; TRBD1 matches at 8 bases. V was clipped by 3 bases and J by 1 base; unmatched bases: 5. The CDR3 extends over 15 amino acids. Germline V lookup: CDR1 SGHRS, CDR2 YFSETQ. The CDR3 spells CASSSAGTGNTEAFF. CDR3 sequence (DNA): TGCGCCAGCAGCTCCGCCGGGACAGGGAACACTGAAGCTTTCTTT.

This clonotype came up many times. The chain has TRBV3-1 and TRBJ2-7; D ambiguous. The CDR3 is made up of 14 amino acids. Germline CDR1 LGHDT, CDR2 YNNKEL (reference sequence). V was shortened by 3 bases and J by 2 bases, with 11 bases between the two germline ends. The CDR3 DNA reads as TGTGCCAGCAGCCACTGGCAGGCCCCCTACGAGCAGTACTTC. It specifies CASSHWQAPYEQYF.

In this sample, this clonotype turned up many times. The J gene is TRBJ1-5, the V gene TRBV11-3; 10 bases are shared with TRBD1. Germline V CDR1 and CDR2: SGHNT, YENEEA. J was trimmed by 2 bases and V by 2 bases; bases with no gene match: 12. This CDR3 is 19 amino acids long. This CDR3 reads CASSLSSGTGDMGNQPQHF. The CDR3 DNA is TGTGCCAGCAGCTTATCATCCGGGACAGGGGATATGGGCAATCAGCCCCAGCATTTT. The full variable domain, completed using reference TRBV11-3 and TRBJ1-5, is EAGVVQSPRYKIIEKKQPVAFWCNPISGHNTLYWYLQNLGQGPELLIRYENEEAVDDSQLPKDRFSAERLKGVDSTLKIQPAELGDSAVYLCASSLSSGTGDMGNQPQHFGDGTRLSIL.

At least ten counts were recorded for this clonotype. V and J are TRBV20-1 and TRBJ2-5; possible D gene TRBD1, 5 bases. This CDR3 region has 13 residues. Looked up from germline, CDR1 is DFQATT and CDR2 is SNEGSKA (reference sequence). V lost 2 bases and J lost 4, with 11 bases in between. The DNA for the CDR3 is TGCAGTGCTAGATTCGGACAACGAGAGACCCAGTACTTC. It encodes CSARFGQRETQYF.

In this sample, this clonotype turned up many times. The V call is TRBV5-1, the J call TRBJ1-1; 7 positions agree with TRBD1. With 4 bases clipped from V and 4 bases from J, the junction kept 10 bases outside the gene matches. Per the germline V gene, CDR1 is SGHRS and CDR2 is YFSETQ. The CDR3 sequence is 15 residues long. The CDR3 here is CASSGGQHITTEAFF. The DNA of the CDR3 is TGCGCCAGCAGCGGGGGACAGCACATTACCACTGAAGCTTTCTTT.

This clonotype was found many times. The chain joins TRBV11-2 to TRBJ1-1; D not certain. This CDR3 contains 12 residues. Germline-derived CDR1 and CDR2 are SGHAT and FQNNGV. V lost 0 bases to trimming and J lost 7 bases, with 6 bases between them. Here the CDR3 DNA reads TGTGCCAGCAGCTTAGACAGGAATGAAGCTTTCTTT. Amino acid sequence: CASSLDRNEAFF.

This clonotype was picked up many times. The genes are TRBV6-1 and TRBJ2-6, with D perhaps TRBD1 or TRBD2 (5 bases each). The V and J ends lost 2 bases and 3 bases respectively, with 11 bases between them. The germline CDR1 and CDR2 sequences are MNHNS and SASEGT. The CDR3 sequence is 16 residues long. The DNA of the CDR3 is TGTGCCAGCAGTGAATGGGGGAGCTTTGGGGCCAACGTCCTGACTTTC. Its translation: CASSEWGSFGANVLTF.

This clonotype was seen a few times. The chain links TRBV27 to TRBJ2-7; D is perhaps TRBD1 (5 bases). The germline V gene encodes CDR1 MNHEY and CDR2 SMNVEV (reference sequence). The CDR3 extends over 14 amino acids. Trimming shortened V by 3 bases and J by 2 bases, and 11 bases separated the two germline ends. This CDR3 reads CASSFGDRAYEQYF. In DNA form, the CDR3 reads TGTGCCAGCAGTTTCGGCGACAGAGCCTACGAGCAGTACTTC.

This clonotype has more than one count but fewer than ten. The genes are TRBV20-1 and TRBJ2-7; 7 bases are a match to TRBD1. The V gene's germline CDR1 is DFQATT and CDR2 SNEGSKA (reference sequence). Trimming cost V 3 bases and J 6 bases; bases outside gene matches: 11. CDR3 length: 14 residues. The CDR3: CSARADSTGLEQYF. The CDR3 DNA sequence: TGCAGTGCTAGGGCTGACTCGACAGGGCTCGAGCAGTACTTC.

This clonotype was recorded many times. This chain links TRBV20-1 with TRBJ2-7; a possible D gene is TRBD2 (6 bases). V lost 5 bases to trimming and J lost 3 bases, with 17 bases between them. The germline V gene has CDR1 DFQATT and CDR2 SNEGSKA (reference sequence). This CDR3 spans 14 amino acids. The CDR3 loop reads CSAPLTGAGYEQYF. The CDR3 region has the DNA TGCAGTGCTCCTCTGACGGGAGCGGGCTACGAGCAGTACTTC.

The CDR3 here is CASSVAGQNYNSPLHF. The CDR3 nucleotides read TGTGCCAGCAGCGTAGCGGGACAGAACTATAATTCACCCCTCCACTTT. J is TRBJ1-6 and V is TRBV9; TRBD1 matches 7 bases. V lost 0 bases, J lost 3 bases, and 3 bases stayed unmatched. CDR3 length: 16 residues. Germline V gives CDR1 SGDLS, CDR2 YYNGEE.

A few counts support this clonotype. The chain uses TRBV9 and TRBJ2-2; D is possibly TRBD1 (6 bases). From germline, CDR1 is SGDLS and CDR2 YYNGEE. V lost 2 bases and J 5 bases, leaving 13 bases between the germline ends. The CDR3 totals 15 residues. The CDR3 DNA is TGTGCCAGCAGCGTGGGGGCCGTTATTACCGGGGAGCTGTTTTTT. This sequence encodes CASSVGAVITGELFF.

This clonotype was seen repeatedly, ten times or more. The genes are TRBV12-5 and TRBJ2-7; possible D gene TRBD1, 8 bases. This CDR3 contains 14 residues. Per germline, CDR1 LGHNT and CDR2 FRNRAP. The V end lost 2 bases, the J end lost 3 bases, and 11 bases lay between the germline ends. The CDR3 here is CASGLTGGDYEQYF. CDR3 DNA sequence: TGTGCTAGTGGTTTGACAGGGGGGGACTACGAGCAGTACTTC.

This clonotype appeared a few times. This chain uses TRBV5-1 with TRBJ2-4; unclear D gene. The V end was cut by 0 bases, the J end by 6 bases, with 22 bases between. CDR3 size: 18 residues. Germline values: CDR1 SGHRS, CDR2 YFSETQ. CDR3: CASSLGPLQLEVGNIQYF. The CDR3 region has the DNA TGCGCCAGCAGCTTGGGCCCCCTCCAGCTGGAAGTTGGAAACATTCAGTACTTC.